The entry that follows covers one T cell receptor (beta chain) sequence. Its cognate antigen is unknown. Other DNA sequences from this sample encode an identical CDR3 as well. The entry originates in a study of shared clonotypes between healthy human individuals. The overall study: A donor's plate count was three for CD4 naive and three for CD4 memory; CD8 naive had two and CD8 memory one.

Overall study results and limits: It was anticipated that sequencing depth would influence how many clonotypes donors shared. The represented genetic and exposure-history diversity was limited by the small number of donors.

Libraries were prepared by immunoSEQ multiplex PCR; TCRdb keeps only in-frame clonotypes and omits some of them. The repertoire has around 2,100,000 clones, about 94% of them found once; the top ten carry around 1%. V was clipped by 5 bases and J by 4 bases, with 9 bases between them. CDR3 length: 12 amino acids. Germline V gene lookup returns CDR1 SEHNR and CDR2 FQNEAQ (reference sequence). In the naive CD8 group, cells lacked CD45RO and were positively selected for CCR7, so terminally differentiated effector memory CD45RA+ cells were left out. The sample taken for sequencing was naive CD8+ T cells sorted from blood. This clonotype was obtained from a young man in good health. The chain employs TRBV7-9 and TRBJ2-7; D may be TRBD1 (6 bases). The CDR3 bases are TGTGCCAGCAGCCCTGACAGGTACGAGCAGTACTTC. This codes for CASSPDRYEQYF.